This TCR beta chain was retrieved from a study of T cells after yellow fever vaccination. Points from the study as a whole: Re-detected after boosting: most primary clones, 96% of CD4 and roughly 88% of CD8. Any FACS-sorted repertoire could hold abundant clonotypes that contaminate it from the bulk population.

This CDR3 is 13 amino acids long. Germline lookup yields CDR1 SGHTA and CDR2 FQGNSA. V was shortened by 6 bases and J by 6 bases, with 13 bases between the two germline ends. UMIs were added to TCR cDNA along with a universal primer site when it was made by 5'RACE template switching. Each CDR3 protein gets one entry after TCRdb re-called the 5' RACE reads with MiXCR. The sample includes roughly 250,000 distinct CDR3 sequences, approximately 13% of them seen just once. Notes on this clonotype: What it recognizes is unknown.

This TCR came from a man aged 25 to 40 who received the YFV17D yellow fever vaccine. The sample in question was CD4+ T cells sorted from PBMCs, obtained 45 days after the yellow fever booster vaccination. The V call is TRBV7-2, the J call TRBJ2-3, with D uncertain. CDR3: CASRSNTHDTQYF. The CDR3 bases are TGTGCCAGCAGGTCTAATACCCACGATACGCAGTATTTT. Together with reference TRBV7-2 and TRBJ2-3, the CDR3 gives the full variable domain: GAGVSQSPSNKVTEKGKDVELRCDPISGHTALYWYRQSLGQGLEFLIYFQGNSAPDKSGLPSDRFSAERTGGSVSTLTIQRTQQEDSAVYLCASRSNTHDTQYFGPGTRLTVL.